This T cell receptor (beta chain) was recovered during a study of cytomegalovirus exposure and HLA in healthy donors. General study findings and limits: Compared with the approximately 680-donor mean, an Asian-associated ancestry cluster reportedly had fewer N-insertions, according to a later analysis.

The PCR used 60 Vbeta and 13 Jbeta primers. Generated by immunoSEQ multiplex PCR, the TCRdb table keeps only in-frame clones and is missing some. The data show around 110,000 clones, with roughly 79% seen just once and more than 1.5% held by the top ten. J was trimmed by 4 bases and V by 8 bases; bases with no gene match: 6. Germline CDR1 MGHDK, CDR2 SYGVNS. The CDR3 totals 14 residues. In regard to this clone: The target antigen is unknown. The same CDR3 can be traced to other DNA sequences in this sample.

The TCR originated in a woman aged 18-29 years in good health and CMV-seronegative. The chain employs TRBV25-1 and TRBJ2-2, with 8 nucleotides matching TRBD1. Sequenced material: PBMCs. The CDR3 DNA sequence: TGTGCCAGCGGGGACAGGACGGTCACCGGGGAGCTGTTTTTT. Protein product: CASGDRTVTGELFF.